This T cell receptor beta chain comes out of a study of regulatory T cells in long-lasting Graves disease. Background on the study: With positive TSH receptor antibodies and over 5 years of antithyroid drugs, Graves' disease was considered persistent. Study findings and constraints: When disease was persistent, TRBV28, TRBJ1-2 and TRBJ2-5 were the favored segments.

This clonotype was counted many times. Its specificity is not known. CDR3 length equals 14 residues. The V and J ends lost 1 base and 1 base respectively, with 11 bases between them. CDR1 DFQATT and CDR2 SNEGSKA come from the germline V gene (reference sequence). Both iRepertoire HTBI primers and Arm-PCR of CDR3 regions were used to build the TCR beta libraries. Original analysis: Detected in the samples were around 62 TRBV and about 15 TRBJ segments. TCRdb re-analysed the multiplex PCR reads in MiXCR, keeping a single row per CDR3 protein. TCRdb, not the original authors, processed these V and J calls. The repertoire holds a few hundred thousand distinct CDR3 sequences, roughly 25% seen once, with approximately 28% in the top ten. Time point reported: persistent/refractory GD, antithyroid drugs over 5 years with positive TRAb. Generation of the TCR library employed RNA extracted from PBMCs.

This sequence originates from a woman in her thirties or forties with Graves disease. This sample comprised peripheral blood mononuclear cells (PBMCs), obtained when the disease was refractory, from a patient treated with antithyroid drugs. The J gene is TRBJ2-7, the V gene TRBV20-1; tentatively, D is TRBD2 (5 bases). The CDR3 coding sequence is TGCAGTGCTAGAGGTCCTAGCCTTTCCTACGAGCAGTACTTC. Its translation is CSARGPSLSYEQYF.